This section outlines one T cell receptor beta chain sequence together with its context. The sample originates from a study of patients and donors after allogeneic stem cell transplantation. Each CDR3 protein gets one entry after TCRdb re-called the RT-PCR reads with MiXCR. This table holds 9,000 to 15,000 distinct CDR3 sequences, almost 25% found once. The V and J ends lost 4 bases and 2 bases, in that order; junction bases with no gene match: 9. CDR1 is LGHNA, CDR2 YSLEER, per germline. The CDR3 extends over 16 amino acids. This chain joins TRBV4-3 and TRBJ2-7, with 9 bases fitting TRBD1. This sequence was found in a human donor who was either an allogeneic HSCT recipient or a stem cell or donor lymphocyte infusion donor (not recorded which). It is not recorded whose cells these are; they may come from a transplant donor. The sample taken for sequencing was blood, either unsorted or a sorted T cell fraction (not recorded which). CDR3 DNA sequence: TGCGCCAGCAGCCGGTGGAGGGGACAGGGCACCTACGAGCAGTACTTC. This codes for CASSRWRGQGTYEQYF.